The 22 T cell receptor beta chains below all came from one sample that was sequenced in a study of blood T cell repertoires in COVID-19. Profiling relied on immunoSEQ multiplex PCR, and the TCRdb table lists in-frame clones only, not all of them. The sample lists about 170,000 clones, over 75% occurring once. The sequenced material came from peripheral blood. All receptors derive from a man aged 80 or over with COVID-19, enrolled during active disease.

The chain couples TRBV19 to TRBJ2-3, with D tentatively TRBD1 (6 bases). Trimming cost V 2 bases and J 4 bases, with 13 bases left between them. The V gene's germline CDR1 is LNHDA and CDR2 SQIVND (reference sequence). CDR3 length: 15 amino acids. The DNA of the CDR3 is TGTGCCAGTAGTATAATACAGGGTGGGTCAGATACGCAGTATTTT. Amino acids: CASSIIQGGSDTQYF. The full variable domain, completed using reference TRBV19 and TRBJ2-3, is DGGITQSPKYLFRKEGQNVTLSCEQNLNHDAMYWYRQDPGQGLRLIYYSQIVNDFQKGDIAEGYSVSREKKESFPLTVTSAQKNPTAFYLCASSIIQGGSDTQYFGPGTRLTVL.

This clone showed up just a few times. DNA of the CDR3: TGTGCCAGCAGTGAAAAGTTGTGGAGGGCTAACACTGAAGCTTTCTTT. It encodes CASSEKLWRANTEAFF. This chain connects TRBV6-1 to TRBJ1-1; D unclear. CDR3 length equals 16 residues. The germline gives CDR1 MNHNS, CDR2 SASEGT. V lost 2 bases to trimming and J lost 2 bases, with 15 bases between them.

DNA of the CDR3: TGTGCCAGCAGCTTGGTTGGCAGGGAATTGGAGACCCAGTACTTC. Protein: CASSLVGRELETQYF. The J gene is TRBJ2-5, the V gene TRBV5-4, with TRBD1 as a possible D gene (5 bases). Between the trimmed V and J ends, which lost 0 bases and 5 bases, there was a span of 14 bases. Germline V gene lookup returns CDR1 SGHNT and CDR2 YYREEE (reference sequence). The CDR3 covers 15 residues.

This clone appeared a few times. V and J are TRBV28 and TRBJ2-6; possible D gene TRBD1, 5 bases. With 7 bases removed from V and 1 base from J, the gap between germline ends came to 8 bases. Germline loops: CDR1 MDHEN, CDR2 SYDVKM. CDR3 size: 14 residues. DNA of the CDR3: TGTGCCAGCATTCAGGGTTCTGGGGCCAACGTCCTGACTTTC. This sequence encodes CASIQGSGANVLTF.

The V call is TRBV11-2, the J call TRBJ1-2; 7 bases map to TRBD1. The CDR3 sequence is 13 residues long. The germline CDR1 and CDR2 sequences are SGHAT and FQNNGV. Trimming at V came to 5 bases and at J to 8 bases, leaving 8 bases not matched to a gene. For the CDR3, the DNA is TGTGCCAGCAGCCCTGACAGGGATCACGGCTACACCTTC. Amino acid sequence: CASSPDRDHGYTF.

The chain combines TRBV11-3 with TRBJ2-1, with 9 nucleotides matching TRBD2. The CDR3 extends over 15 amino acids. The V gene end was trimmed by 6 bases and the J gene end by 1 base; junction bases not matched to a gene: 4. CDR1 SGHNT and CDR2 YENEEA come from the germline V gene. CDR3 residues: CASRQSGGSYNEQFF. The DNA for the CDR3 is TGTGCCAGCAGACAGAGCGGGGGGTCCTACAATGAGCAGTTCTTC.

The rearrangement links TRBV5-4 to TRBJ2-3, with a possible D match to TRBD2 (6 bases). The germline gives CDR1 SGHNT, CDR2 YYREEE (reference sequence). V lost 2 bases to trimming and J lost 2 bases, with 9 bases between them. CDR3 size: 14 residues. CDR3 amino acids: CASSFGGATDTQYF. CDR3 nucleotide sequence: TGTGCCAGCAGCTTTGGCGGGGCCACAGATACGCAGTATTTT.

The chain links TRBV19 to TRBJ1-5; TRBD1 might be the D (6 bases). With 5 bases removed from V and 3 bases from J, the gap between germline ends came to 11 bases. The CDR3 is made up of 14 amino acids. CDR1 LNHDA and CDR2 SQIVND come from the germline V gene (reference sequence). CDR3 sequence: CASSSTGYNQPQHF. CDR3 nucleotides: TGTGCCAGTAGTTCTACAGGGTACAATCAGCCCCAGCATTTT.

The V call is TRBV7-6, the J call TRBJ2-1; D not certain. This CDR3 is built from 12 residues. Trimming took 2 bases from V and 8 from J, leaving 7 bases between them. Germline V gene data show CDR1 as SGHVS and CDR2 as FNYEAQ. CDR3 coding DNA: TGTGCCAGCAGCTTATATCGAGATGAGCAGTTCTTC. Its protein product is CASSLYRDEQFF.

The chain links TRBV28 to TRBJ2-6; D call uncertain. Germline values: CDR1 MDHEN, CDR2 SYDVKM. The V and J ends lost 5 bases and 1 base respectively, with 6 bases between them. The CDR3 covers 14 residues. CDR3 region: CASSRTSGANVLTF. CDR3 in DNA: TGTGCCAGCAGTCGAACTTCTGGGGCCAACGTCCTGACTTTC.

The chain carries TRBV7-2 and TRBJ2-7; 8 bases match TRBD1. CDR1 and CDR2 from the germline V gene are SGHTA and FQGNSA. This CDR3 comprises 16 residues. Losses at the gene ends were 1 base for V and 0 bases for J; bases not matched to a gene: 5. The CDR3 DNA reads TGTGCCAGCAGCTTAGTTTGGACAGGGCTCTCCTACGAGCAGTACTTC. The encoded protein is CASSLVWTGLSYEQYF.

Points on this clone: The germline gene is not matched at one end of the junction; a read error may be the cause. The chain has TRBV5-4 and TRBJ1-1, with D possibly being TRBD1 (6 bases). The CDR3 length is 13 residues. Per the germline V gene, CDR1 is SGHNT and CDR2 is YYREEE (reference sequence). CDR3 region: CASRLDRRTEAFF. The CDR3 DNA reads as TGTGCCAGCAGGTTGGACAGACGCACTGAAGCTTTCTTT.

The V and J genes are TRBV14 and TRBJ1-2; the D gene is possibly TRBD1 (6 bases). Per germline, CDR1 SGHDN and CDR2 FVKESK. Trimming stripped 3 bases from V and 2 bases from J, with 7 bases between. The CDR3 contains 13 residues. Written as DNA, the CDR3 is TGTGCCAGCAGCCACGGGACAAACTATGGCTACACCTTC. Protein product: CASSHGTNYGYTF. Variable domain in full (rest from reference TRBV14 and TRBJ1-2): EAGVTQFPSHSVIEKGQTVTLRCDPISGHDNLYWYRRVMGKEIKFLLHFVKESKQDESGMPNNRFLAERTGGTYSTLKVQPAELEDSGVYFCASSHGTNYGYTFGSGTRLTVV.

CDR3 DNA: TGTGCCAGCAGCTCTGCCGACGGCGGAGAAGCTTTCTTT. Residues: CASSSADGGEAFF. The chain links TRBV7-3 to TRBJ1-1, with unresolved D. CDR3 length: 13 residues. Per germline, CDR1 SGHTA and CDR2 FQGTGA. V was clipped by 4 bases and J by 8 bases, with 14 bases between them.

The chain is built from TRBV19 and TRBJ1-2, with 7 bases identical to TRBD1. The CDR3 is made up of 12 amino acids. V was pared by 6 bases and J by 8 bases, with 6 bases of the junction left unmatched. The germline V gene encodes CDR1 LNHDA and CDR2 SQIVND (reference sequence). The DNA of the CDR3 is TGTGCCAGTAGAACAGGGGCCGGGGGCTACACCTTC. Translation gives CASRTGAGGYTF.

The chain couples TRBV6-5 to TRBJ2-5; the match to TRBD2 covers 11 bases. The CDR3 runs to 14 residues. Trimming at V came to 9 bases and at J to 2 bases, leaving 5 bases not matched to a gene. Germline CDR1 reads MNHEY; CDR2 reads SVGAGI. CDR3 sequence: CASSGGGVQETQYF. The CDR3 region has the DNA TGTGCCAGTAGCGGGGGGGGTGTTCAAGAGACCCAGTACTTC.

V gene TRBV15 combines with J gene TRBJ2-1; D may be TRBD2 (6 bases). The CDR3 sequence is 14 residues long. V dropped 1 base and J dropped 2 bases, with 6 bases sitting between them. The germline CDR1 and CDR2 sequences are LNHNV and YYDKDF (reference sequence). CDR3 in amino acids: CATSRAGAYNEQFF. The DNA of the CDR3 is TGTGCCACCAGCAGAGCGGGGGCCTACAATGAGCAGTTCTTC.

The chain joins TRBV9 to TRBJ2-4; tentatively, D is TRBD1 (6 bases). The V end was cut by 7 bases, the J end by 2 bases, with 13 bases between. The germline gives CDR1 SGDLS, CDR2 YYNGEE. This CDR3 region has 14 residues. Here the CDR3 reads CASRYRDTKNIQYF. The CDR3 nucleotides are TGTGCCAGCCGATACCGGGACACCAAAAACATTCAGTACTTC.

The V call is TRBV9, the J call TRBJ1-6; 11 bases map to TRBD1. The germline V gene has CDR1 SGDLS and CDR2 YYNGEE. This CDR3 contains 16 residues. With 0 bases clipped from V and 10 bases from J, the junction kept 6 bases outside the gene matches. DNA of the CDR3: TGTGCCAGCAGCGTAGACCCGGGACAGGGGGGGTCACCCCTCCACTTT. It encodes CASSVDPGQGGSPLHF. The entire variable domain, with the rest obtained from reference TRBV9 and TRBJ1-6, is as follows: DSGVTQTPKHLITATGQRVTLRCSPRSGDLSVYWYQQSLDQGLQFLIQYYNGEERAKGNILERFSAQQFPDLHSELNLSSLELGDSALYFCASSVDPGQGGSPLHFGNGTRLTVT.

This clone was seen at least ten times. The CDR3 reads CASSIAGTGGYGYTF. CDR3 bases: TGTGCCAGTAGTATAGCCGGGACAGGGGGCTATGGCTACACCTTC. The chain couples TRBV19 to TRBJ1-2, with 11 bases fitting TRBD1. Germline V lookup: CDR1 LNHDA, CDR2 SQIVND (reference sequence). The CDR3 is 15 amino acids. V gave up 1 base and J gave up 4 bases; unmatched junction bases: 2.

The V gene is TRBV28, the J gene TRBJ2-7; no definite D call. The CDR3 spans 13 residues. From germline, CDR1 is MDHEN and CDR2 SYDVKM. Trimming removed 1 base from V and 1 base from J, with 5 bases in between. The CDR3 DNA sequence: TGTGCCAGCAGTTTATTTGAGTCCTACGAGCAGTACTTC. Translation gives CASSLFESYEQYF.

J is TRBJ1-1 and V is TRBV6-1; TRBD1 matches at 8 bases. With V trimmed by 2 bases and J by 0 bases, 14 bases remained unmatched. CDR1 is MNHNS and CDR2 is SASEGT in the germline V gene. This CDR3 comprises 19 residues. The CDR3 loop is CASSEYSLGQGVMNTEAFF. The CDR3 DNA reads as TGTGCCAGCAGTGAATATTCCCTCGGACAGGGTGTAATGAACACTGAAGCTTTCTTT.